The 22 T cell receptor beta chains reported below all come from one sample, sequenced in a study of immune reconstitution after stem cell transplant in scleroderma. TCRdb ran MiXCR on the RT-PCR reads and lists one entry per CDR3 protein. There are about 1,600 distinct CDR3 sequences in the sample; less than 9% occur only once, and 22% lies in the top ten. This specimen was acquired before or after autologous hematopoietic stem cell transplantation (not recorded which). The receptors originated from a male donor with systemic sclerosis.

This clonotype is medium-sized (0.01 to 0.1%). This chain links TRBV30 with TRBJ2-7; 8 bases align to TRBD1. Trimming removed 2 bases from V and 4 bases from J; junction bases left unmatched: 7. In germline, CDR1 is GTSNPN, CDR2 SVGIG (reference sequence). This CDR3 spans 14 amino acids. The CDR3 loop is CAWSHGQGGYEQYF. In DNA form, the CDR3 reads TGTGCCTGGAGTCACGGACAGGGTGGATACGAGCAGTACTTC.

This clonotype was seen at least ten times. The chain recombines TRBV6-1 with TRBJ2-7; D is ambiguous. V shed 6 bases and J shed 2 bases, with 14 bases lying between them. The CDR3 length is 14 residues. Germline V gene lookup returns CDR1 MNHNS and CDR2 SASEGT. CDR3: CASRLAGSTYEQYF. CDR3 in DNA: TGTGCCAGCAGGTTGGCAGGCTCGACCTACGAGCAGTACTTC.

In this sample, this clonotype is medium-sized. The chain links TRBV11-3 to TRBJ2-5; possibly TRBD1 for D (6 bases). The germline V gene has CDR1 SGHNT and CDR2 YENEEA. This CDR3 has 13 residues. Trimming pared 3 bases from V and 2 bases from J, leaving 7 bases between. CDR3 protein: CASSLRGQETQYF. As DNA, the CDR3 is TGTGCCAGCAGCTTGAGGGGGCAAGAGACCCAGTACTTC.

In this sample, this clonotype turned up many times. The rearrangement links TRBV7-9 to TRBJ2-2; D remains ambiguous. Germline-derived CDR1 and CDR2 are SEHNR and FQNEAQ (reference sequence). This CDR3 has 12 amino acids. V gave up 5 bases and J gave up 2 bases, with 3 bases separating them. DNA of the CDR3: TGTGCCAGCAGCACCAACACCGGGGAGCTGTTTTTT. Protein: CASSTNTGELFF.

This clonotype was seen more than once but under ten times. A read error is possible here, since a much larger clone lies one base away. The CDR3 protein is CATSGTGAYNEQFF. The CDR3, as DNA: TGTGCCACATCCGGGACAGGGGCATACAATGAGCAGTTCTTC. The V call is TRBV12-3 or TRBV12-4, the J call TRBJ2-1, with 10 bases fitting TRBD1. After removal of 10 bases from V and 4 bases from J, the junction contained 7 bases not matched to a gene. The CDR3 has 14 residues.

This clonotype is medium-sized by share. The chain has TRBV10-1 and TRBJ2-7; no firm D call. The V and J ends lost 5 bases and 6 bases respectively, with 14 bases between them. The CDR3 is 13 residues long. From germline, CDR1 is WNHNN and CDR2 SYGVQD (reference sequence). The CDR3 here is CASSSLPRREQYV. The CDR3 nucleotides read TGCGCCAGCAGTAGCCTACCTCGGCGCGAGCAGTACGTC.

Relative to its sample, this clonotype is medium-sized. The gene calls are TRBV30 and TRBJ1-1, with D uncertain. Looked up from germline, CDR1 is GTSNPN and CDR2 is SVGIG (reference sequence). The CDR3 consists of 11 residues. Between the trimmed V and J ends, which lost 5 bases and 0 bases, there was a span of 4 bases. CDR3 loop: CAWLMNTEAFF. The CDR3 DNA reads TGTGCCTGGTTAATGAACACTGAAGCTTTCTTT.

Concerning this clonotype: A much larger clone lies one base from this, so it may be a read error. The gene calls are TRBV11-2 and TRBJ2-1, with TRBD2 identical over 9 bases. Germline CDR1 reads SGHAT; CDR2 reads FQNNGV. The CDR3 consists of 17 residues. The V and J ends lost 2 bases and 7 bases, in that order; junction bases with no gene match: 12. The DNA for the CDR3 is TGTGCCAGCAGCTTACTTACACGACGCGGGGGGGCGAATGAGCAGTTCTTC. Translating gives CASSLLTRRGGANEQFF.

This clonotype rates as medium-sized. V and J are TRBV29-1 and TRBJ1-2; TRBD1 agrees at 7 bases. Germline CDR1 and CDR2: SQVTM and ANQGSEA. V lost 5 bases, J lost 6 bases, and 6 bases stayed unmatched. The CDR3 length is 12 residues. DNA of the CDR3: TGCAGCGTTTCCCGGGACAGAGATGGCTACACCTTC. It translates to CSVSRDRDGYTF.

The rearrangement links TRBV12-3 or TRBV12-4 to TRBJ2-5; perhaps TRBD2 as D (7 bases). Trimming left V 0 bases short and J 5 bases short, with 16 bases between. The CDR3 is 16 residues long. As DNA, the CDR3 is TGTGCCAGCAGTTTAGCGGGGGCGCGGGGGAGTGAGACCCAGTACTTC. As protein: CASSLAGARGSETQYF.

The chain links TRBV11-2 to TRBJ2-3; no definite D call. This CDR3 region has 12 residues. The germline CDR1 and CDR2 sequences are SGHAT and FQNNGV. V gave up 4 bases and J gave up 2 bases, with 4 bases separating them. The CDR3 spells CASSSLTDTQYF. Written as DNA, the CDR3 is TGTGCCAGCAGCTCCCTCACAGATACGCAGTATTTT. Supplemented by reference TRBV11-2 and TRBJ2-3, the full variable domain reads EAGVAQSPRYKIIEKRQSVAFWCNPISGHATLYWYQQILGQGPKLLIQFQNNGVVDDSQLPKDRFSAERLKGVDSTLKIQPAKLEDSAVYLCASSSLTDTQYFGPGTRLTVL.

In this sample, this clonotype turned up many times. This chain connects TRBV5-8 to TRBJ1-6; D is perhaps TRBD1 (6 bases). Deletions cut 3 bases from V and 9 bases from J, with 16 bases between. From germline, CDR1 is SGHTS and CDR2 YDEGEE. The CDR3 runs 15 residues. The CDR3 coding sequence is TGTGCCAGCAGCTCTCACAGGGAACAACGTTCACCCCTCCACTTT. It is translated as CASSSHREQRSPLHF. The full variable domain, rest sourced from reference TRBV5-8 and TRBJ1-6, is EAGVTQSPTHLIKTRGQQATLRCSPISGHTSVYWYQQALGLGLQFLLWYDEGEERNRGNFPPRFSGRQFPNYSSELNVNALELEDSALYLCASSSHREQRSPLHFGNGTRLTVT.

In this sample, this clonotype is large. V usage is TRBV27 and J usage is TRBJ2-1; D gene ambiguous. Germline lookup yields CDR1 MNHEY and CDR2 SMNVEV (reference sequence). With 5 bases removed from V and 6 bases from J, the gap between germline ends came to 8 bases. This CDR3 is 12 amino acids long. For the CDR3, the DNA is TGTGCCAGCAGTCCTTACCCCAATGAGCAGTTCTTC. Translating it yields CASSPYPNEQFF.

In this sample, this clonotype is large. V usage is TRBV2 and J usage is TRBJ1-2, with D possibly TRBD1 on 5 matching bases. Trimming left V 9 bases short and J 7 bases short, with 18 bases between. The germline CDR1 and CDR2 sequences are SNHLY and FYNNEI. The CDR3 loop spans 13 amino acids. The CDR3: CASPGRGIGGYTF. The CDR3 nucleotides read TGTGCCAGTCCTGGGCGGGGGATCGGTGGCTACACCTTC.

Within the sample, this clonotype is medium-sized. The genes are TRBV7-8 and TRBJ2-2, with D possibly being TRBD1 or TRBD2 (6 bases each). Germline CDR1 reads SGHVS; CDR2 reads FQNEAQ. V was pared by 1 base and J by 4 bases, with 13 bases between. The CDR3 consists of 16 residues. The chain's CDR3 is CASSLEGGRGTGELFF. The CDR3 region has the DNA TGTGCCAGCAGCTTAGAGGGGGGACGGGGCACCGGGGAGCTGTTTTTT.

This clonotype ranks as medium-sized. The chain has TRBV20-1 and TRBJ1-2; D is undetermined. The V end lost 0 bases, the J end lost 4 bases, and 9 bases lay between the germline ends. Germline V gene lookup returns CDR1 DFQATT and CDR2 SNEGSKA (reference sequence). This CDR3 contains 13 residues. CDR3 region: CSARDSGGYGYTF. Written as DNA, the CDR3 is TGCAGTGCTAGAGATTCGGGTGGCTATGGCTACACCTTC.

By proportion, this clonotype is large. V usage is TRBV19 and J usage is TRBJ2-7; the D is unclear. V was clipped by 6 bases and J by 2 bases, with 11 bases between them. Germline-derived CDR1 and CDR2 are LNHDA and SQIVND (reference sequence). The CDR3 length is 13 residues. CDR3 region: CASSPVSAYEQYF. In DNA, the CDR3 is TGTGCCAGTAGCCCTGTCAGCGCCTACGAGCAGTACTTC.

Relative to its sample, this clonotype is medium-sized (0.01 to 0.1%). The CDR3 nucleotides read TGTGCTAGTAACGCCGACGGCATCTATGGCTACACCTTC. This encodes CASNADGIYGYTF. The J gene is TRBJ1-2, the V gene TRBV12-5; D remains ambiguous. The germline CDR1 and CDR2 sequences are LGHNT and FRNRAP. Trimming stripped 8 bases from V and 4 bases from J, with 14 bases between. The CDR3 loop spans 13 amino acids. Full variable domain (missing parts from reference TRBV12-5 and TRBJ1-2): DARVTQTPRHKVTEMGQEVTMRCQPILGHNTVFWYRQTMMQGLELLAYFRNRAPLDDSGMPKDRFSAEMPDATLATLKIQPSEPRDSAVYFCASNADGIYGYTFGSGTRLTVV.

This clonotype is medium-sized (0.01 to 0.1%) by share. This chain uses TRBV3-1 with TRBJ2-3; 13 bases are shared with TRBD2. The CDR3 contains 15 residues. Germline-derived CDR1 and CDR2 are LGHDT and YNNKEL (reference sequence). Trimming at V came to 6 bases and at J to 0 bases, leaving 0 bases not matched to a gene. The CDR3 DNA follows: TGTGCCAGCAGGGGACTAGCGGGGAGCACAGATACGCAGTATTTT. This codes for CASRGLAGSTDTQYF.

Ten or more counts support this clonotype. The chain joins TRBV5-6 to TRBJ1-5; a weak D match, TRBD1 (5 bases). The CDR3 sequence is 17 residues long. Per the germline V gene, CDR1 is SGHDT and CDR2 is YYEEEE. V was shortened by 3 bases and J by 4 bases, with 20 bases between the two germline ends. The CDR3 bases are TGTGCCAGCAGCTGGACGAGAGGGGCGGTTCGTAATCAGCCCCAGCATTTT. This codes for CASSWTRGAVRNQPQHF. The entire variable domain, with the rest obtained from reference TRBV5-6 and TRBJ1-5, is as follows: DAGVTQSPTHLIKTRGQQVTLRCSPKSGHDTVSWYQQALGQGPQFIFQYYEEEERQRGNFPDRFSGHQFPNYSSELNVNALLLGDSALYLCASSWTRGAVRNQPQHFGDGTRLSIL.

This clonotype is medium-sized. The chain has TRBV7-8 and TRBJ2-4, with D unresolved. CDR3 size: 17 residues. Germline V gene sequence: CDR1 SGHVS, CDR2 FQNEAQ. V was cut by 4 bases and J by 0 bases, with 16 bases left in between. The CDR3 nucleotides read TGTGCCAGCAGCTCCCGGGCTGATCTACTAGCCAAAAACATTCAGTACTTC. This translates into CASSSRADLLAKNIQYF. Variable domain in full (rest from reference TRBV7-8 and TRBJ2-4): GAGVSQSPRYKVAKRGQDVALRCDPISGHVSLFWYQQALGQGPEFLTYFQNEAQLDKSGLPSDRFFAERPEGSVSTLKIQRTQQEDSAVYLCASSSRADLLAKNIQYFGAGTRLSVL.

This clonotype is judged medium-sized (0.01 to 0.1%). The rearrangement uses TRBV5-1 and TRBJ2-1, with 10 bases aligning to TRBD1. This CDR3 is 16 amino acids long. V dropped 6 bases and J dropped 5; count of bases not matched to a gene: 11. Germline V gene sequence: CDR1 SGHRS, CDR2 YFSETQ. CDR3 protein: CASKGEAGQGHNEQFF. CDR3 DNA: TGCGCCAGCAAGGGGGAGGCGGGACAGGGGCACAATGAGCAGTTCTTC. The complete variable domain, with remaining parts taken from reference TRBV5-1 and TRBJ2-1, reads KAGVTQTPRYLIKTRGQQVTLSCSPISGHRSVSWYQQTPGQGLQFLFEYFSETQRNKGNFPGRFSGRQFSNSRSEMNVSTLELGDSALYLCASKGEAGQGHNEQFFGPGTRLTVL.